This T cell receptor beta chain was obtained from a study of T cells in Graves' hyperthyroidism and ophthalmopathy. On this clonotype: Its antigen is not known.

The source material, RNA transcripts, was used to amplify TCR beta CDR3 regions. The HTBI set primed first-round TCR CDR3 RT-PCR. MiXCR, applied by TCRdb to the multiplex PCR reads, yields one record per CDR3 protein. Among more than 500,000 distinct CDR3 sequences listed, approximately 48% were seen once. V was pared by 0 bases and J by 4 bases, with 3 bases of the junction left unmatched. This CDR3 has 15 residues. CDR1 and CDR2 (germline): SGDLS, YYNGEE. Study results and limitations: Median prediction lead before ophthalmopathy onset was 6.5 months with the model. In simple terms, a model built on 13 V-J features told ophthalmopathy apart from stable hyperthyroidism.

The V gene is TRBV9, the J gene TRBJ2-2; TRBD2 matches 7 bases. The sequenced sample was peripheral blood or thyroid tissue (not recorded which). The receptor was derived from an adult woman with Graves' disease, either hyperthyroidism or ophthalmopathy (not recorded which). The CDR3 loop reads CASSVETSRTGELFF. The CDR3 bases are TGTGCCAGCAGCGTAGAGACTAGCCGCACCGGGGAGCTGTTTTTT.